These T cell receptor beta chains were read from a single sample in a study of control samples from healthy donors and cancer patients. Using immunoSEQ multiplex PCR, the repertoire was profiled, and TCRdb retains in-frame clones only, with some absent. This repertoire shows around 100,000 clones, around 90% found once; its top ten account for approximately 15%. Source material: blood. These receptors were obtained from a woman in her seventies in good health. CDR3s include the opening cysteine and the closing phenylalanine or tryptophan. A D gene is named only where the DNA matches it firmly. The size field is filled for only some rows; it gives once, few, many or a size class.

J: TRBJ1-5; size: .; D: .; V: TRBV27; CDR3: CASSLGRGSQPQHF; DNA: TGTGCCAGCAGTTTAGGAAGGGGGAGTCAGCCCCAGCATTTT
J: TRBJ1-3; size: .; D: .; V: TRBV18; CDR3: CASSPLQIEGNTIYF; DNA: TGTGCCAGCTCACCACTACAGATTGAGGGAAACACCATATATTTT
J: TRBJ2-6; size: .; D: .; V: TRBV5-4; CDR3: CASRLSGANVLTF; DNA: TGTGCCAGCCGACTCTCTGGGGCCAACGTCCTGACTTTC
J: TRBJ1-5; size: .; D: .; V: TRBV6-1; CDR3: CASSDTRWPQHF; DNA: TGTGCCAGCAGTGATACGCGGTGGCCCCAGCATTTT
J: TRBJ2-3; size: once; D: .; V: TRBV14; CDR3: CASSQVVTSRTDTQYF; DNA: TGTGCCAGCAGCCAAGTTGTAACAAGTCGCACAGATACGCAGTATTTT
J: TRBJ1-6; size: .; D: .; V: TRBV28; CDR3: CASRWASTVSPLHF; DNA: TGTGCCAGCAGATGGGCCTCGACAGTTTCACCCCTCCACTTT
J: TRBJ2-5; size: .; D: .; V: TRBV7-9; CDR3: CASSFGLGGETQYF; DNA: TGTGCCAGCAGCTTTGGCCTAGGGGGAGAGACCCAGTACTTC
J: TRBJ1-5; size: .; D: TRBD1; V: TRBV19; CDR3: CASSIVGTGMSQPQHF; DNA: TGTGCCAGTAGTATAGTGGGGACAGGGATGAGCCAGCCCCAGCATTTT
J: TRBJ2-1; size: .; D: .; V: TRBV7-9; CDR3: CASSLGPQGEQFF; DNA: TGTGCCAGCAGCTTAGGTCCCCAGGGTGAGCAGTTCTTC
J: TRBJ2-3; size: .; D: .; V: TRBV7-3; CDR3: CASSSDRTDTQYF; DNA: TGTGCCAGCAGTTCGGACCGAACAGATACGCAGTATTTT
J: TRBJ2-1; size: .; D: TRBD2; V: TRBV5-1; CDR3: CASSTIAGGGMDEQFF; DNA: TGCGCCAGCAGCACGATAGCGGGAGGGGGCATGGATGAGCAGTTCTTC
J: TRBJ1-1; size: .; D: .; V: TRBV19; CDR3: CASSRKGNTEAFF; DNA: TGTGCCAGTAGTCGAAAAGGGAACACTGAAGCTTTCTTT
J: TRBJ1-1; size: .; D: .; V: TRBV10-3; CDR3: CAISESTGGFGAFF; DNA: TGTGCCATCAGTGAGTCGACGGGCGGATTCGGGGCTTTCTTT
J: TRBJ2-3; size: .; D: TRBD1; V: TRBV19; CDR3: CASTTGLTDTQYF; DNA: TGTGCCAGTACGACAGGGCTCACAGATACGCAGTATTTT
J: TRBJ2-3; size: .; D: TRBD2; V: TRBV11-2; CDR3: CASSPTGGRSRTDTQYF; DNA: TGTGCCAGCAGCCCTACGGGCGGGAGGTCGAGGACAGATACGCAGTATTTT
J: TRBJ2-7; size: .; D: TRBD1; V: TRBV29-1; CDR3: CSVVLGGTVSTGQYF; DNA: TGCAGCGTTGTGTTGGGTGGGACAGTGTCTACGGGGCAGTACTTC
J: TRBJ2-1; size: .; D: TRBD2; V: TRBV19; CDR3: CASSTRTSGGIGRQFF; DNA: TGTGCCAGTAGTACCCGGACTAGCGGGGGGATAGGTCGGCAGTTCTTC
J: TRBJ1-2; size: .; D: .; V: TRBV7-2; CDR3: CASSLDHGYTF; DNA: TGTGCCAGCAGCTTAGATCATGGCTACACCTTC
J: TRBJ2-7; size: .; D: .; V: TRBV3-1/TRBV3-2; CDR3: CASSPSLTQLYAGTSYEQYF; DNA: TGTGCCAGCAGCCCAAGTCTTACTCAGTTGTACGCGGGCACCTCCTACGAGCAGTACTTC
J: TRBJ1-1; size: .; D: TRBD1; V: TRBV4-1; CDR3: CASSQRTGGTEAFF; DNA: TGCGCCAGCAGCCAACGAACAGGGGGCACTGAAGCTTTCTTT